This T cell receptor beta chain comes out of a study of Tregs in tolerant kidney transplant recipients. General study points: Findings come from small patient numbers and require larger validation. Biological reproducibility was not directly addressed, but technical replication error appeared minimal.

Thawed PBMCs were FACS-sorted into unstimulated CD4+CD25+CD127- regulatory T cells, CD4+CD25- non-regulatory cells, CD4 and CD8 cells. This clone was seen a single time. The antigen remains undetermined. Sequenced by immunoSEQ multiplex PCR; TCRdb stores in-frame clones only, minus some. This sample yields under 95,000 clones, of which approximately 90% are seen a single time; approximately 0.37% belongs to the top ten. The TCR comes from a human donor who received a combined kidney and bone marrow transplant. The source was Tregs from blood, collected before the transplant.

This CDR3 reads CASSSAYQPQHF. The CDR3 coding sequence is TGTGCCAGCAGTTCAGCCTATCAGCCCCAGCATTTT. This chain connects TRBV28 to TRBJ1-5; D is undetermined. The CDR3 is 12 residues long. V was clipped by 4 bases and J by 5 bases, with 6 bases between them. The germline V gene has CDR1 MDHEN and CDR2 SYDVKM.